The source of this T cell receptor beta chain is a study of lung T cells in sarcoidosis with Löfgren's syndrome. Study background: CD4+ T cells build up in sarcoidosis bronchoalveolar lavage fluid. Analyses focused on Löfgren's syndrome patients.

Findings and caveats of the study: Shared TRAV12-1 and TRBV2 CDR3 motifs were reported across several patients.

TCRdb ran MiXCR on the reads and lists one entry per CDR3 protein. The table records around 9,600 distinct CDR3 sequences, about 20% of them present only once. V was clipped by 0 bases and J by 5 bases, with 14 bases between them. CDR1 is SGHRS and CDR2 is YFSETQ in the germline V gene. This CDR3 has 15 residues. At least ten counts were recorded for this clonotype. Its target is not known. Material for sequencing was CD4+ T cells from bronchoalveolar lavage. This clonotype was sampled from a human donor with sarcoidosis (Löfgren's syndrome or another form), or a control subject (not recorded which). The chain has TRBV5-1 and TRBJ2-5; D may be TRBD2 (6 bases). The CDR3 DNA reads as TGCGCCAGCAGCTTGGGCTTGGTGGGAGGCGAGACCCAGTACTTC. This translates into CASSLGLVGGETQYF.